The 15 T cell receptor beta chains listed next were all sequenced from one sample in a study of cytomegalovirus exposure and HLA in healthy donors (dated by TCRdb to about 2017). The library was generated by the immunoSEQ multiplex PCR assay. For the multiplex PCR, a mixture combining 60 forward primers for TCR Vbeta segments and 13 reverse primers for TCR Jbeta segments was used. This is the immuneACCESS table as TCRdb keeps it, with only in-frame sequences that have V and J called. A part of the clones is gone; compared with another copy, unresolved V genes explain less than half, and the rest is unexplained. This sample is represented by about 80,000 clones; around three quarters of them were singletons. Jointly, the top ten make up approximately 20% of the sample. Specimen: PBMCs. These receptors were taken from a middle-aged woman in good health and CMV-seropositive.

The CDR3 sequence is CAWKDRGSYEQYF. The DNA of the CDR3 is TGTGCCTGGAAGGACAGGGGATCCTACGAGCAGTACTTC. The chain is built from TRBV30 and TRBJ2-7, with 9 bases lining up with TRBD1. Germline values: CDR1 GTSNPN, CDR2 SVGIG (reference sequence). CDR3 length: 13 residues. V dropped 4 bases and J dropped 1; count of bases not matched to a gene: 2.

The sample holds a few counts of this clone. The chain joins TRBV2 to TRBJ1-5; D perhaps matches TRBD1 (6 bases). Between the trimmed V and J ends, which lost 3 bases and 5 bases, there was a span of 20 bases. The CDR3 consists of 17 residues. CDR1 is SNHLY and CDR2 is FYNNEI in the germline V gene. CDR3 DNA: TGTGCCAGCAGTGATAGGGGGGGCGAGGTAGGAGATCAGCCCCAGCATTTT. As protein: CASSDRGGEVGDQPQHF.

The chain combines TRBV6-6 with TRBJ1-5, with D tentatively TRBD1 (5 bases). CDR3 length equals 15 residues. With 7 bases removed from V and 2 bases from J, the gap between germline ends came to 15 bases. Germline V gives CDR1 MNHNY, CDR2 SVGAGI (reference sequence). The CDR3 bases are TGTGCCAGCACCCAGGGATCCTTCGGCAATCAGCCCCAGCATTTT. Translated: CASTQGSFGNQPQHF.

This chain links TRBV2 with TRBJ2-7; TRBD1 matches at 12 bases. V lost 2 bases and J lost 5; bases outside the gene matches: 10. This CDR3 comprises 17 residues. Germline CDR1 SNHLY, CDR2 FYNNEI. CDR3 DNA sequence: TGTGCCAGCAGTGAATGGCTCGGGGGGACAGGGGGCAACGAGCAGTACTTC. This translates into CASSEWLGGTGGNEQYF.

This chain joins TRBV28 and TRBJ2-1, with TRBD2 identical over 8 bases. Germline-derived CDR1 and CDR2 are MDHEN and SYDVKM. CDR3 length equals 15 residues. Trimming took 6 bases from V and 7 from J; bases not matched to a gene: 11. Written as DNA, the CDR3 is TGTGCCAGCAGCCCTAGGAGCGGGAGACTAAATGAGCAGTTCTTC. It is translated as CASSPRSGRLNEQFF.

By share, this clone counts as medium-sized. The V and J genes are TRBV4-2 and TRBJ2-7; TRBD2 matches at 7 bases. The V gene end was trimmed by 0 bases and the J gene end by 2 bases; junction bases not matched to a gene: 16. The CDR3 totals 19 residues. The germline gives CDR1 LGHNA, CDR2 YNFKEQ. The CDR3 DNA sequence: TGTGCCAGCAGCCAAGAACGGCTGGGAGGGGCTAGCGGTACCTACGAGCAGTACTTC. It codes for CASSQERLGGASGTYEQYF.

The chain employs TRBV7-7 and TRBJ2-7; TRBD2 matches at 13 bases. With V trimmed by 5 bases and J by 7 bases, 14 bases remained unmatched. From germline, CDR1 is SSHAT and CDR2 FNYEAQ (reference sequence). This CDR3 region has 17 residues. DNA for the CDR3: TGTGCCAGCAGCCGAGACCCAGGACTAGCGGGAGTTCGTGAGCAGTACTTC. It encodes CASSRDPGLAGVREQYF.

J is TRBJ1-1 and V is TRBV30, with D possibly being TRBD1 (6 bases). Trimming stripped 5 bases from V and 11 bases from J, with 12 bases between. Germline loops: CDR1 GTSNPN, CDR2 SVGIG (reference sequence). CDR3 length equals 10 residues. The CDR3 nucleotides are TGTGCCTGGTACAGGGTCGGGGCTTTCTTT. Amino acids: CAWYRVGAFF. The full variable domain, in which reference TRBV30 and TRBJ1-1 provide the parts outside the CDR3, is SQTIHQWPATLVQPVGSPLSLECTVEGTSNPNLYWYRQAAGRGLQLLFYSVGIGQISSEVPQNLSASRPQDRQFILSSKKLLLSDSGFYLCAWYRVGAFFGQGTRLTVV.

Remarks on this clone: This CDR3 is also generated by other DNA sequences in the sample. V usage is TRBV5-1 and J usage is TRBJ1-1; D possibly corresponds to TRBD1 (5 bases). V shed 0 bases and J shed 2 bases, with 11 bases lying between them. The germline gives CDR1 SGHRS, CDR2 YFSETQ. CDR3 length: 15 amino acids. The CDR3 region is CASSLDGRTNTEAFF. As DNA, the CDR3 is TGCGCCAGCAGCTTGGACGGGAGGACAAACACTGAAGCTTTCTTT.

V is TRBV7-8 and J is TRBJ2-7, with 9 bases that match TRBD1. Per germline, CDR1 SGHVS and CDR2 FQNEAQ. The CDR3 runs to 14 residues. Trimming at V came to 4 bases and at J to 5 bases, leaving 6 bases not matched to a gene. CDR3 sequence reads: CASSSDRGLDEQYF. DNA for the CDR3: TGTGCCAGCAGCTCAGACAGGGGGTTGGACGAGCAGTACTTC.

V usage is TRBV11-2 and J usage is TRBJ1-2, with TRBD1 matching 9 bases. Germline CDR1 and CDR2: SGHAT and FQNNGV. The CDR3 is made up of 15 amino acids. Losses at the gene ends were 1 base for V and 2 bases for J; bases not matched to a gene: 2. The CDR3 sequence is CASSLGTGGNYGYTF. CDR3 coding DNA: TGTGCCAGCAGCTTAGGAACAGGGGGCAACTATGGCTACACCTTC.

This clone was observed a few times. V is TRBV15 and J is TRBJ2-3; D gene ambiguous. V shed 1 base and J shed 0 bases, with 8 bases lying between them. The CDR3 has 15 amino acids. Per germline, CDR1 LNHNV and CDR2 YYDKDF (reference sequence). The CDR3 DNA reads as TGTGCCACCAGCAGAGTGGCAGAAAGCACAGATACGCAGTATTTT. This gives the protein CATSRVAESTDTQYF.

This clone was counted a few times. This rearrangement joins TRBV5-5 to TRBJ1-2; weak D call: TRBD1 (5 bases). The ends were cut back, 0 bases at V and 4 bases at J, with 7 bases in the middle. Per germline, CDR1 SGHKS and CDR2 YYEKEE (reference sequence). There are 13 residues in the CDR3. CDR3 DNA sequence: TGTGCCAGCAGCTTGGACAGGCCCTATGGCTACACCTTC. This sequence encodes CASSLDRPYGYTF.

The V gene is TRBV30, the J gene TRBJ1-5; 9 nucleotides match TRBD1. The ends lost 3 bases at V and 6 bases at J; junction bases unmatched: 9. Germline CDR1 reads GTSNPN; CDR2 reads SVGIG (reference sequence). This CDR3 comprises 15 residues. The CDR3 nucleotides read TGTGCCTGGAGCACTACAGGGGGCGCGGGTCAGCCCCAGCATTTT. Translated, it gives CAWSTTGGAGQPQHF.

This chain uses TRBV9 with TRBJ1-2; TRBD1 aligns across 8 bases. Germline CDR1 SGDLS, CDR2 YYNGEE. Germline trimming cut 4 bases from V and 8 bases from J; bases unmatched to any gene: 7. The CDR3 runs to 13 residues. The CDR3 DNA reads as TGTGCCAGCAGCCCCAGGGGGCGAGGAGGCTACACCTTC. This codes for CASSPRGRGGYTF. Filled out from reference TRBV9 and TRBJ1-2, the complete variable domain reads DSGVTQTPKHLITATGQRVTLRCSPRSGDLSVYWYQQSLDQGLQFLIQYYNGEERAKGNILERFSAQQFPDLHSELNLSSLELGDSALYFCASSPRGRGGYTFGSGTRLTVV.